The 32 T cell receptor beta chains in this list originate from one sample, sequenced in a study of shared clonotypes between healthy human individuals. The table came from immunoSEQ multiplex PCR; TCRdb's copy has only in-frame clones and leaves some out. Found here are roughly 2 million clones, over 85% of them singletons; the top ten hold around 0.13%. The specimen sequenced was naive CD4+ T cells sorted from blood. Sample subset: CD45RA+ positively selected. The receptors were gathered from a man aged 18 to 29 in good health.

The chain combines TRBV28 with TRBJ2-7; tentative D call: TRBD2 (6 bases). The CDR3 extends over 16 amino acids. The V end was cut by 1 base, the J end by 5 bases, with 18 bases between. Germline-derived CDR1 and CDR2 are MDHEN and SYDVKM. The CDR3 bases are TGTGCCAGCAGTTTATACGGGACTGCGAGTGGGGACGAGCAGTACTTC. This gives the protein CASSLYGTASGDEQYF.

The gene calls are TRBV2 and TRBJ2-7; tentative D call: TRBD2 (5 bases). CDR1 is SNHLY, CDR2 FYNNEI, per germline. Trimming left V 6 bases short and J 6 bases short, with 9 bases between. CDR3 length equals 11 residues. The CDR3, as DNA: TGTGCCAGCAGCTCCCGGGGCGAGCAGTACTTC. Protein sequence: CASSSRGEQYF.

The chain uses TRBV15 and TRBJ2-3; TRBD2 matches at 7 bases. Germline V CDR1 and CDR2: LNHNV, YYDKDF (reference sequence). This CDR3 has 17 residues. The junction had 14 bases not matched to a gene; V was cut back by 4 bases and J by 4 bases. The CDR3: CATSKQRASGKSDTQYF. The CDR3 bases are TGTGCCACCAGCAAGCAAAGGGCTAGCGGTAAATCAGATACGCAGTATTTT.

Remarks on this clone: The same CDR3 is also encoded by other DNA sequences in this sample. The chain joins TRBV6-1 to TRBJ2-7; D is unresolved. The germline gives CDR1 MNHNS, CDR2 SASEGT. The CDR3 consists of 12 residues. V was shortened by 4 bases and J by 3 bases, with 7 bases between the two germline ends. The CDR3 DNA sequence: TGTGCCAGCAGTGGGAGAGGCTACGAGCAGTACTTC. This translates into CASSGRGYEQYF.

The rearrangement joins TRBV11-2 to TRBJ2-7; TRBD1 is a possible D gene (6 bases). This CDR3 has 15 amino acids. V was trimmed by 5 bases and J by 5 bases, leaving 19 bases between them. Germline V gene sequence: CDR1 SGHAT, CDR2 FQNNGV. The CDR3 DNA sequence: TGTGCCAGCAGCGTATTCCGAACAGGGATAGACGAGCAGTACTTC. Residues: CASSVFRTGIDEQYF.

V gene TRBV5-1 combines with J gene TRBJ1-1, with TRBD1 matching 9 bases. The CDR3 is 17 residues long. Trimming removed 0 bases from V and 6 bases from J; junction bases left unmatched: 12. Germline V gene sequence: CDR1 SGHRS, CDR2 YFSETQ. The chain's CDR3 is CASSLVSVQGAQAEAFF. As DNA, the CDR3 is TGCGCCAGCAGCTTGGTGTCTGTACAGGGGGCGCAAGCTGAAGCTTTCTTT.

The chain combines TRBV11-2 with TRBJ2-1; D ambiguous. The CDR3 has 11 residues. V lost 2 bases to trimming and J lost 9 bases, with 5 bases between them. The germline gives CDR1 SGHAT, CDR2 FQNNGV. The CDR3 bases are TGTGCCAGCAGCTTAATGGGTGAGCAGTTCTTC. Its translation: CASSLMGEQFF.

This clone is a singleton in its sample. This sequence joins TRBV10-3 and TRBJ1-6; D unclear. Trimming cost V 4 bases and J 0 bases, with 7 bases left between them. The CDR3 is 15 amino acids. CDR1 and CDR2 from the germline V gene are ENHRY and SYGVKD. CDR3 in DNA: TGTGCCATCAGTGTCTCTAGCTCCTATAATTCACCCCTCCACTTT. It specifies CAISVSSSYNSPLHF.

The genes are TRBV30 and TRBJ1-5, with TRBD1 matching 8 bases. V was clipped by 2 bases and J by 6 bases; unmatched bases: 9. Germline CDR1 reads GTSNPN; CDR2 reads SVGIG (reference sequence). The CDR3 is 15 amino acids. DNA of the CDR3: TGTGCCTGGAGTATCGGGCAGGGGGCCACTCAGCCCCAGCATTTT. Translated: CAWSIGQGATQPQHF.

The chain couples TRBV4-1 to TRBJ2-3; the match to TRBD2 covers 16 bases. Germline CDR1 and CDR2: MGHRA and YSYEKL. The CDR3 loop spans 16 amino acids. The V gene end was trimmed by 3 bases and the J gene end by 4 bases; junction bases not matched to a gene: 1. For the CDR3, the DNA is TGCGCCAGCAGCCACGGGACTAGCGGGGGGGCAGATACGCAGTATTTT. Translating it yields CASSHGTSGGADTQYF.

A remark on this clone: The identical CDR3 is also encoded by other nucleotide sequences in the sample. The genes are TRBV5-1 and TRBJ1-5; TRBD1 matches 7 bases. The V and J ends lost 3 bases and 5 bases, in that order; junction bases with no gene match: 2. Germline V lookup: CDR1 SGHRS, CDR2 YFSETQ. This CDR3 has 13 residues. The chain's CDR3 is CASSSQGDQPQHF. As DNA, the CDR3 is TGCGCCAGCAGCTCCCAGGGGGATCAGCCCCAGCATTTT. Full variable domain (remainder filled in from reference TRBV5-1 and TRBJ1-5): KAGVTQTPRYLIKTRGQQVTLSCSPISGHRSVSWYQQTPGQGLQFLFEYFSETQRNKGNFPGRFSGRQFSNSRSEMNVSTLELGDSALYLCASSSQGDQPQHFGDGTRLSIL.

This chain joins TRBV30 and TRBJ1-1; 8 bases are a match to TRBD1. The CDR3 totals 13 residues. V lost 4 bases, J lost 5 bases, and 6 bases stayed unmatched. The germline V gene encodes CDR1 GTSNPN and CDR2 SVGIG (reference sequence). The CDR3 DNA is TGTGCCTGGACCCTCACAGGGGGGACTGAAGCTTTCTTT. Translation: CAWTLTGGTEAFF.

This sequence joins TRBV9 and TRBJ2-6, with 7 nucleotides matching TRBD1. J was trimmed by 0 bases and V by 4 bases; bases with no gene match: 10. The CDR3 covers 18 residues. Germline loops: CDR1 SGDLS, CDR2 YYNGEE. The CDR3 DNA is TGTGCCAGCAGCCCTTCGGGACAGCCGAGCTCTGGGGCCAACGTCCTGACTTTC. Its protein is CASSPSGQPSSGANVLTF.

The rearrangement links TRBV5-6 to TRBJ1-5; the D is unclear. The V and J ends lost 2 bases and 3 bases respectively, with 9 bases between them. The CDR3 consists of 14 residues. Germline CDR1 is SGHDT and CDR2 is YYEEEE. Here the CDR3 reads CASSFAVTNQPQHF. CDR3 bases: TGTGCCAGCAGCTTCGCGGTGACCAATCAGCCCCAGCATTTT.

Concerning this clone: An end of the junction does not agree with germline; a read error may underlie this. The V call is TRBV7-7, the J call TRBJ2-7; 13 bases fit TRBD2. This CDR3 region has 16 residues. The germline V gene has CDR1 SSHAT and CDR2 FNYEAQ (reference sequence). As DNA, the CDR3 is TGTGCTAGCAGCCCGGCCGGACTAGCGGGAGTAGACGAGCAGTACTTC. This translates into CASSPAGLAGVDEQYF.

The rearrangement links TRBV27 to TRBJ2-3; possibly TRBD1 or TRBD2 for D (6 bases each). Germline CDR1 MNHEY, CDR2 SMNVEV (reference sequence). Deletions cut 8 bases from V and 2 bases from J, with 17 bases between. The CDR3 extends over 15 amino acids. In DNA, the CDR3 is TGTGCCAGCGGACAAAGGGGGGATCACACAGATACGCAGTATTTT. It encodes CASGQRGDHTDTQYF.

The rearrangement links TRBV5-1 to TRBJ2-1; tentatively, D is TRBD2 (6 bases). Trimming left V 3 bases short and J 1 base short, with 8 bases between. CDR1 and CDR2 from the germline V gene are SGHRS and YFSETQ. There are 14 residues in the CDR3. CDR3 residues: CASSSGLSYNEQFF. The CDR3, as DNA: TGCGCCAGCAGCTCGGGACTTTCCTACAATGAGCAGTTCTTC.

The chain uses TRBV6-5 and TRBJ2-7; D is unclear. The germline gives CDR1 MNHEY, CDR2 SVGAGI. Trimming cost V 6 bases and J 5 bases, with 20 bases left between them. This CDR3 comprises 15 residues. CDR3 region: CASRFIRSGLDEQYF. In DNA form, the CDR3 reads TGTGCCAGCAGATTCATCCGGAGTGGGTTGGACGAGCAGTACTTC.

The V call is TRBV4-3, the J call TRBJ1-6; D is undetermined. Germline CDR1 reads LGHNA; CDR2 reads YSLEER. Trimming shortened V by 0 bases and J by 9 bases, and 9 bases separated the two germline ends. CDR3 length: 14 residues. In DNA form, the CDR3 reads TGCGCCAGCAGCCAAGAACCCGGTAGTTCACCCCTCCACTTT. This translates into CASSQEPGSSPLHF.

Note on this clone: The same CDR3 also results from other DNA sequences found in this sample. This rearrangement joins TRBV5-1 to TRBJ2-5, with D perhaps matching TRBD2 (5 bases). Germline assignment: CDR1 SGHRS and CDR2 YFSETQ. V was clipped by 4 bases and J by 0 bases, with 7 bases between them. The CDR3 has 13 amino acids. CDR3 region: CASSRGYQETQYF. As DNA, the CDR3 is TGCGCCAGCAGCCGCGGGTACCAAGAGACCCAGTACTTC.

The chain is built from TRBV11-2 and TRBJ2-7; the D is unclear. The CDR3 length is 15 residues. Germline CDR1 reads SGHAT; CDR2 reads FQNNGV. Trimming stripped 4 bases from V and 0 bases from J, with 13 bases between. CDR3 sequence (DNA): TGTGCCAGCAGCTCAATCCCGGCTAGCTCCTACGAGCAGTACTTC. Amino acids: CASSSIPASSYEQYF.

In its sample, this clone was seen once. This chain connects TRBV18 to TRBJ1-2, with a weak D call TRBD1 (6 bases). The germline gives CDR1 KGHSH, CDR2 LQKENI. The V end was cut by 3 bases, the J end by 6 bases, with 14 bases between. The CDR3 contains 14 residues. In DNA, the CDR3 is TGTGCCAGCTCACCCCAGACAGGAAGGAATGGCTACACCTTC. Translating gives CASSPQTGRNGYTF.

The rearrangement uses TRBV28 and TRBJ2-2; D may be TRBD2 (6 bases). The germline gives CDR1 MDHEN, CDR2 SYDVKM. CDR3 length: 15 amino acids. Trimming removed 8 bases from V and 4 bases from J, with 17 bases in between. This CDR3 reads CASSTGELGTGELFF. DNA of the CDR3: TGTGCCAGCTCAACGGGGGAGCTGGGCACCGGGGAGCTGTTTTTT.

The CDR3 DNA is TGTGCCAGCAGCGGCCAGGGATGGGAGAACACTGAAGCTTTCTTT. Protein sequence: CASSGQGWENTEAFF. The chain uses TRBV5-4 and TRBJ1-1, with D perhaps matching TRBD1 (5 bases). The CDR3 extends over 15 amino acids. V was pared by 4 bases and J by 1 base, with 14 bases between. Germline V lookup: CDR1 SGHNT, CDR2 YYREEE (reference sequence).

For this clone: The sample contains more than one DNA sequence encoding this CDR3. The chain has TRBV7-2 and TRBJ1-1; the match to TRBD1 covers 7 bases. This CDR3 region has 14 residues. From germline, CDR1 is SGHTA and CDR2 FQGNSA. V gave up 2 bases and J gave up 1 base; unmatched junction bases: 1. As DNA, the CDR3 is TGTGCCAGCAGCTTAAGACAGGGGAACACTGAAGCTTTCTTT. It specifies CASSLRQGNTEAFF.

The V gene is TRBV21-1, the J gene TRBJ2-3; TRBD2 was called by the table and not checked on the DNA. TRBV21-1 corresponds to a pseudogene. The CDR3 length is 15 residues. The CDR3 bases are TGTGCCAGCGAAGAGGGAGGGAGTTCCACAGATACGCAGTATTTT. This sequence encodes CASEEGGSSTDTQYF.

This clone was seen once. The rearrangement uses TRBV5-1 and TRBJ1-2; no reliable D call. CDR3 length: 14 residues. Germline CDR1 reads SGHRS; CDR2 reads YFSETQ. Deletions cut 0 bases from V and 5 bases from J, with 11 bases between. The CDR3 nucleotides read TGCGCCAGCAGCTTGGAGTTGCAGGAGTATGGCTACACCTTC. This encodes CASSLELQEYGYTF.

V and J are TRBV5-6 and TRBJ2-5; a possible D gene is TRBD1 (6 bases). V was pared by 1 base and J by 0 bases, with 16 bases between. Per germline, CDR1 SGHDT and CDR2 YYEEEE. The CDR3 extends over 17 amino acids. DNA of the CDR3: TGTGCCAGCAGCTTGTTCTCCAGGACAGTACACCAAGAGACCCAGTACTTC. Its translation is CASSLFSRTVHQETQYF.

A note on this clone: This same CDR3 is encoded by further DNA sequences in the sample. CDR3 nucleotide sequence: TGCGCCAGCAGCTCGGGACAGGGGGGATCTGGAAACACCATATATTTT. Residues: CASSSGQGGSGNTIYF. The chain combines TRBV5-1 with TRBJ1-3; 11 bases are shared with TRBD1. The CDR3 length is 16 residues. Per the germline V gene, CDR1 is SGHRS and CDR2 is YFSETQ. Trimming at V came to 3 bases and at J to 1 base, leaving 3 bases not matched to a gene.

V gene TRBV6-5 combines with J gene TRBJ2-7; 8 nucleotides match TRBD2. The CDR3 runs 15 residues. The germline gives CDR1 MNHEY, CDR2 SVGAGI. V lost 6 bases to trimming and J lost 3 bases; unmatched junction nucleotides: 10. The CDR3: CASSPGLVTVYEQYF. The CDR3, as DNA: TGTGCCAGCAGCCCGGGACTAGTGACAGTCTACGAGCAGTACTTC.

V usage is TRBV2 and J usage is TRBJ2-7, with a tentative D call TRBD2 (5 bases). The CDR3 totals 15 residues. Germline CDR1 SNHLY, CDR2 FYNNEI. Trimming shortened V by 4 bases and J by 0 bases, and 13 bases separated the two germline ends. The CDR3 spells CASSAGGHSSYEQYF. CDR3 DNA sequence: TGTGCCAGCAGTGCGGGCGGGCACAGCTCCTACGAGCAGTACTTC.

The rearrangement uses TRBV7-9 and TRBJ2-7, with D perhaps TRBD2 (5 bases). Germline lookup yields CDR1 SEHNR and CDR2 FQNEAQ (reference sequence). The CDR3 totals 14 residues. The ends were cut back, 3 bases at V and 3 bases at J, with 12 bases in the middle. Here the CDR3 reads CASSLGDAYYEQYF. In DNA form, the CDR3 reads TGTGCCAGCAGCTTGGGAGACGCATACTACGAGCAGTACTTC.